This T cell receptor beta chain was profiled in a study of tumor and adjacent non-tumor tissue in lung cancer. For the study at large: The cohort had about a dozen adenocarcinoma, 2 squamous cell and 1 small cell patients.

There are 19 residues in the CDR3. In germline, CDR1 is SGHNT, CDR2 YYREEE (reference sequence). Trimming cost V 0 bases and J 4 bases; bases outside gene matches: 14. RNA was extracted from bulk tissue without any cell sorting. The normal lung tissue was taken more than 3 cm from the tumor edge. Overall study results and limits: Tumor tissue had significantly higher TCR diversity than normal lung.

This clonotype has at least ten counts. Its target is not known. Three rounds of nested PCR, following a modified ARM-PCR protocol, produced the TCRbeta library. One entry per CDR3 protein, called by TCRdb with MiXCR from the multiplex PCR reads. The table records about 48,000 distinct CDR3 sequences, 64% of them present only once. The TCR originated in a woman between 65 and 79 years old with non-small cell lung cancer. Sequencing was performed on distant non-tumor lung tissue. This chain connects TRBV5-4 to TRBJ2-7; 12 nucleotides line up with TRBD2. The CDR3 protein is CASSLVLTSGRFSAYEQYF. CDR3 nucleotides: TGTGCCAGCAGCTTGGTCCTGACTAGCGGGAGATTTTCCGCTTACGAGCAGTACTTC.